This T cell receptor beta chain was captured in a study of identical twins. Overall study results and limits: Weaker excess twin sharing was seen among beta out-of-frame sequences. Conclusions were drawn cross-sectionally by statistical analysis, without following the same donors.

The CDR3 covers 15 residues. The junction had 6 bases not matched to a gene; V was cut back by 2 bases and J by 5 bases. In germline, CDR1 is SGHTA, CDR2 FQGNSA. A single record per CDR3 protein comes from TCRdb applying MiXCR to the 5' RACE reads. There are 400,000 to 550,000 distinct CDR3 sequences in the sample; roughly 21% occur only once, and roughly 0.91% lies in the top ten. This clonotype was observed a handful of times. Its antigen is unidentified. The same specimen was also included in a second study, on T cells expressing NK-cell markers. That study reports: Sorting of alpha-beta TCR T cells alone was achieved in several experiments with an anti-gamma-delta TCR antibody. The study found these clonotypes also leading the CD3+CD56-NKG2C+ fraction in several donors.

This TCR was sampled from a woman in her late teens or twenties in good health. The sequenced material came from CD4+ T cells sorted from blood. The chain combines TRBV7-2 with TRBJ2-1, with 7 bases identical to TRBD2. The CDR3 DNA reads TGTGCCAGCAGCTTAAGGTCGCTAGCGGACAATGAGCAGTTCTTC. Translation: CASSLRSLADNEQFF.